The sequence of this T cell receptor beta chain was determined in a study of cytotoxic CD8 clonotypes in ibrutinib-treated CLL. Libraries were prepared by immunoSEQ multiplex PCR; TCRdb keeps only in-frame clonotypes and omits some of them. The sample lists more than 150,000 clones, 72% occurring once. V was cut by 0 bases and J by 2 bases, with 14 bases left in between. The CDR3 is made up of 17 amino acids. Germline V lookup: CDR1 SGHTA, CDR2 FQGNSA. The material sequenced was PBMCs, taken after 24 months of ibrutinib treatment. This receptor was obtained from a human donor with chronic lymphocytic leukemia. V is TRBV7-2 and J is TRBJ1-5, with D perhaps matching TRBD1 (5 bases). The CDR3 region is CASSLAQGGAGNQPQHF. In DNA, the CDR3 is TGTGCCAGCAGCTTAGCTCAGGGAGGTGCGGGCAATCAGCCCCAGCATTTT.